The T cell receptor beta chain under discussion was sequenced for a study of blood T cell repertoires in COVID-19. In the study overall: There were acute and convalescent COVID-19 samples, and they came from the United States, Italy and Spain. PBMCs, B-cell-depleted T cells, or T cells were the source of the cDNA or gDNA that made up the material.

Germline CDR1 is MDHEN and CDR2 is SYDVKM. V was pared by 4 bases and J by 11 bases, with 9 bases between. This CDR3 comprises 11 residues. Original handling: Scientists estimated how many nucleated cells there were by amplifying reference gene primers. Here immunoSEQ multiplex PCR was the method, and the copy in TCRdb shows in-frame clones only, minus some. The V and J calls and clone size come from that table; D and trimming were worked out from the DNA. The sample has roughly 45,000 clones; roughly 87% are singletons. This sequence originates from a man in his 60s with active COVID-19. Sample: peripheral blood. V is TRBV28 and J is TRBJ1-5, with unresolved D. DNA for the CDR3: TGTGCCAGCAGTTCCCCGGTGTCCCAGCATTTT. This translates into CASSSPVSQHF.